A single sample gave rise to the 2 T cell receptor beta chains below, sequenced in a study of T cell repertoires in cytomegalovirus infection. These TCRs are of unknown antigen specificity. TCRdb re-analysed the reads in MiXCR, keeping a single row per CDR3 protein. The sample lists about 310,000 distinct CDR3 sequences, just under 25% occurring once. The source was cultured PBMCs, collected from culture after CMV antigen stimulation. Receptor source: a human donor in good health (CMV status not recorded). Some clones in this sample may be carry-over from other donors' samples.

The CDR3 region has the DNA TGTGCCAGCTCACCACAGGGGAGCACCGGGGAGCTGTTTTTT. As protein: CASSPQGSTGELFF. V is TRBV18 and J is TRBJ2-2; either TRBD1 or TRBD2 may fit D (5 bases each). The CDR3 has 14 residues. Germline V gives CDR1 KGHSH, CDR2 LQKENI. The ends were cut back, 1 base at V and 4 bases at J, with 7 bases in the middle.

This clonotype was recorded at least ten times. The V call is TRBV7-2, the J call TRBJ2-2, with TRBD1 as a possible D gene (6 bases). The CDR3 covers 14 residues. The germline gives CDR1 SGHTA, CDR2 FQGNSA. V gave up 0 bases and J gave up 5 bases, with 7 bases separating them. CDR3 sequence reads: CASSLARGTGELFF. In DNA form, the CDR3 reads TGTGCCAGCAGCTTAGCCAGGGGAACCGGGGAGCTGTTTTTT.